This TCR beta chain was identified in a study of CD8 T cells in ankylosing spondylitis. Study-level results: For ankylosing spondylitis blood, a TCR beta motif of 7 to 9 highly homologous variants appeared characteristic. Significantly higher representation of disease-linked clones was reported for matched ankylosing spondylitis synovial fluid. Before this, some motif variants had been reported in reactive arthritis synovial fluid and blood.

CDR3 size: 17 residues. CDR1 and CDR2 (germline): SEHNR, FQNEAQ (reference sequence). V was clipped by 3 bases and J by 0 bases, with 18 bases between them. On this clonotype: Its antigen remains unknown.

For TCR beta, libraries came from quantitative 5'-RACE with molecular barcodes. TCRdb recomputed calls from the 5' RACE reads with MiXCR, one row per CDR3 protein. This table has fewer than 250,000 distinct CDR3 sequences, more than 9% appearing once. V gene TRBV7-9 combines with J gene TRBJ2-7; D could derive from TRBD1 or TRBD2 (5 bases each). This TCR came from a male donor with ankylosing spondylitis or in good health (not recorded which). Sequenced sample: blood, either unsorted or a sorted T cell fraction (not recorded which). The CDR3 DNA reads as TGTGCCAGCAGCTTCCCTCTGGGGGTTGTAAGCTCCTACGAGCAGTACTTC. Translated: CASSFPLGVVSSYEQYF.